Listed here are 4 T cell receptor beta chains from one sample, sequenced in a study of blood T cell repertoires in COVID-19. Libraries were prepared by immunoSEQ multiplex PCR; TCRdb keeps only in-frame clonotypes and omits some of them. The profile covers 300,000 to 450,000 clones, with approximately 77% appearing a single time and approximately 1% taken by the ten largest. Sample: peripheral blood. Receptors were obtained from a human donor with acute or convalescent COVID-19. The donor label of this sample is uncertain.

This clone was counted a single time. The genes are TRBV28 and TRBJ2-1; TRBD1 matches at 8 bases. Trimming cost V 5 bases and J 5 bases; bases outside gene matches: 5. There are 14 residues in the CDR3. The germline gives CDR1 MDHEN, CDR2 SYDVKM. The CDR3 sequence is CASSHLGQDNEQFF. DNA of the CDR3: TGTGCCAGCAGTCATCTGGGACAGGACAATGAGCAGTTCTTC.

This sequence joins TRBV28 and TRBJ1-3, with D possibly being TRBD1 (5 bases). The CDR3 totals 14 residues. CDR1 is MDHEN and CDR2 is SYDVKM in the germline V gene. The V and J ends lost 3 bases and 4 bases respectively, with 10 bases between them. The CDR3 DNA sequence: TGTGCCAGCAGTTTCCAAAGGGGCGGAAACACCATATATTTT. This codes for CASSFQRGGNTIYF.

This chain joins TRBV7-9 and TRBJ2-1; 7 nucleotides line up with TRBD2. Germline-derived CDR1 and CDR2 are SEHNR and FQNEAQ (reference sequence). This CDR3 region has 17 residues. V shed 5 bases, J shed 4 bases, and the junction held 14 bases outside the gene matches. The CDR3 bases are TGTGCCAGCAGCCCCCAGTTAGGGCGGGAGAATTACAATGAGCAGTTCTTC. Its protein is CASSPQLGRENYNEQFF.

V gene TRBV5-6 combines with J gene TRBJ2-3, with D tentatively TRBD2 (6 bases). V was cut by 0 bases and J by 7 bases, with 18 bases left in between. The germline V gene encodes CDR1 SGHDT and CDR2 YYEEEE. CDR3 length: 16 amino acids. CDR3 nucleotide sequence: TGTGCCAGCAGCTTGGGGACTATACCGATTCCACATACGCAGTATTTT. Protein product: CASSLGTIPIPHTQYF.